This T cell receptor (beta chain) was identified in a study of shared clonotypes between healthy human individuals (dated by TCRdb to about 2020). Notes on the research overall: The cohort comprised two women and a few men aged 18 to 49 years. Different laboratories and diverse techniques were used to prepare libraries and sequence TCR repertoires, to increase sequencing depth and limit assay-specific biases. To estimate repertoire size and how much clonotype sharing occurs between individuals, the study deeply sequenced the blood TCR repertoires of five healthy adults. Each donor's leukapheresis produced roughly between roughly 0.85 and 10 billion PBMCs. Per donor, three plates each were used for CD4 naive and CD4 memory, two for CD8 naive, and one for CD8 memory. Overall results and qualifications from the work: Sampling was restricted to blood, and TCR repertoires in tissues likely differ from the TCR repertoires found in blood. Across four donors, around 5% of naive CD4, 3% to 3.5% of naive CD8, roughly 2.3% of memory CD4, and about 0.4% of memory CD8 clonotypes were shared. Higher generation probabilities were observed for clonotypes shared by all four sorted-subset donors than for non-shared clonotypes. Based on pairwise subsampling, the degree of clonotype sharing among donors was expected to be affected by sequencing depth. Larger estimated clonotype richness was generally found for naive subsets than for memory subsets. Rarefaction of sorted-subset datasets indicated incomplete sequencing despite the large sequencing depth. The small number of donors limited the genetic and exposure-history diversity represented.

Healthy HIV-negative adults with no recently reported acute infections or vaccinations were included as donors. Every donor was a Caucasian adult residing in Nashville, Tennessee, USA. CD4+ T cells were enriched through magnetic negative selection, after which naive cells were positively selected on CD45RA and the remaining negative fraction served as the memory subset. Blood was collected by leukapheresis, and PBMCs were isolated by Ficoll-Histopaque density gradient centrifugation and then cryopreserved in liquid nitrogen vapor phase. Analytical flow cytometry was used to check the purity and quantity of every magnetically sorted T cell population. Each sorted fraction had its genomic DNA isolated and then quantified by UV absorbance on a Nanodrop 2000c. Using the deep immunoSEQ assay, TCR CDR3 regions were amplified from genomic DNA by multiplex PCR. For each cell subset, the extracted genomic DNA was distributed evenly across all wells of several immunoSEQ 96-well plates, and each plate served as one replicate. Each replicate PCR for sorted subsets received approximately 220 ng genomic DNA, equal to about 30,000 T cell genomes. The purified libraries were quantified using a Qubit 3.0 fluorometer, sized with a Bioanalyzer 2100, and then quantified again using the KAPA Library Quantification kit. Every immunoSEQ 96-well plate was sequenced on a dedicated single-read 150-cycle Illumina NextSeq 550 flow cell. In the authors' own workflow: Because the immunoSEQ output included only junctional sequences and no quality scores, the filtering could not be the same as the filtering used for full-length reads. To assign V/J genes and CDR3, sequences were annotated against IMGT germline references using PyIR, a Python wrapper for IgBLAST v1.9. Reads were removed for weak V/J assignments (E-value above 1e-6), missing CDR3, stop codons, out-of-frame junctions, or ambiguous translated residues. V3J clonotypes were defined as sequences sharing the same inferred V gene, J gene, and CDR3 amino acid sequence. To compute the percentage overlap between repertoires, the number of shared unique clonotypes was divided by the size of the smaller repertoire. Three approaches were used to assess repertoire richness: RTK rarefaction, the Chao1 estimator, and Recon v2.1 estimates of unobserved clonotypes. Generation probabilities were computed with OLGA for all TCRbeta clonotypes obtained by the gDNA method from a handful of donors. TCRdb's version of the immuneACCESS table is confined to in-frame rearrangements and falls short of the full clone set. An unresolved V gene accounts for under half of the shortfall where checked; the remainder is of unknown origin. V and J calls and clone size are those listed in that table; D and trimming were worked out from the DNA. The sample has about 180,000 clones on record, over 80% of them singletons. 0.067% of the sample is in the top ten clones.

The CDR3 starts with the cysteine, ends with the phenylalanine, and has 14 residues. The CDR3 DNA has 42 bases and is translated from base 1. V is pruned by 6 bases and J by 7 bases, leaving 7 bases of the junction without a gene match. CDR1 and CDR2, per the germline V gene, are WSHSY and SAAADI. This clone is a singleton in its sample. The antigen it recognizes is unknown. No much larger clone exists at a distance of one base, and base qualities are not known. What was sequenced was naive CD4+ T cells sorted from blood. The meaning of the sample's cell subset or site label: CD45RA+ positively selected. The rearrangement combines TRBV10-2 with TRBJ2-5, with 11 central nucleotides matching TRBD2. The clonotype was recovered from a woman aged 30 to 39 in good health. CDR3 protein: CASRLAGDPGTQYF. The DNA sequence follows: TGCGCCAGCAGACTAGCGGGGGACCCGGGGACCCAGTACTTC.